Below, one TCR beta chain is given with its context. Its antigen remains unidentified. The record originates from a study of response to subunit inactivated influenza vaccine. The study, taken as a whole, reports: Researchers suggested that each seasonal influenza vaccination recruits few new T cells.

With 0 bases removed from V and 2 bases from J, the gap between germline ends came to 6 bases. The CDR3 spans 14 residues. Germline V gives CDR1 SGHRS, CDR2 YFSETQ. TCRdb re-called the RT-PCR reads with MiXCR, one entry per CDR3 protein. Of around 580,000 distinct CDR3 sequences in the sample, 10% to 15% were seen once. The receptor was isolated from a man between 45 and 60 years old who received an inactivated influenza vaccine. This sequence joins TRBV5-1 and TRBJ2-1; D ambiguous. Here the sequenced sample was PBMCs from blood, taken on the day of vaccination. CDR3 DNA: TGCGCCAGCAGCTTGGATCAGGCCTACAATGAGCAGTTCTTC. It translates to CASSLDQAYNEQFF. The full variable domain, with the rest looked up from reference TRBV5-1 and TRBJ2-1, is KAGVTQTPRYLIKTRGQQVTLSCSPISGHRSVSWYQQTPGQGLQFLFEYFSETQRNKGNFPGRFSGRQFSNSRSEMNVSTLELGDSALYLCASSLDQAYNEQFFGPGTRLTVL.